This is a list of T cell receptor beta chains from one sample in a study of T cell responses to AZD1222 COVID-19 vaccine. The protocol was immunoSEQ multiplex PCR, while the TCRdb copy is restricted to in-frame clones and leaves out a portion. The repertoire includes 130,000 or so clones, approximately 90% of them detected once, and 2.5% to 3.5% sits in the top ten. The material was peripheral blood, obtained 28 days after the second AZD1222 dose. All receptors derive from an adult who received the AZD1222 COVID-19 vaccine. Each CDR3 is given with its conserved first and last residue. A D gene is named only where the DNA matches it firmly. Where a row states a size, it is once, few, many or the class of an expanded clone; other rows omit it.

j_call	v_call	d_call	cdr3_length	clone_size	cdr3_nt	cdr3_aa
TRBJ1-4	TRBV6-6	NA	16	NA	TGTGCCAGCAGTTACTCTGTTGGGAGGGCGGATGAAAAACTGTTTTTT	CASSYSVGRADEKLFF
TRBJ1-1	TRBV7-9	NA	12	NA	TGTGCCAGCAGCGGCAGGGTGACTGAAGCTTTCTTT	CASSGRVTEAFF
TRBJ1-1	TRBV11-3	NA	13	few	TGTGCCAGCAGCTTAGTTTCAGGCACTGAAGCTTTCTTT	CASSLVSGTEAFF
TRBJ1-5	TRBV4-1	NA	13	NA	TGCGCCAGCAGCCAACAGGGGACTCAGCCCCAGCATTTT	CASSQQGTQPQHF
TRBJ2-1	TRBV10-1	NA	12	once	TGCGCCAGCAGTGATCCGGACAATGAGCAGTTCTTC	CASSDPDNEQFF
TRBJ2-7	TRBV6-1	NA	15	NA	TGTGCCAGCAGTGAAGACAGGTATAAGGGGTACGAGCAGTACTTC	CASSEDRYKGYEQYF
TRBJ2-5	TRBV6-1	TRBD2	18	NA	TGTGCCAGCAGTGAAGCGCTTCGGGCTAGCGGGAGACAAGAGACCCAGTACTTC	CASSEALRASGRQETQYF
TRBJ1-1	TRBV5-6	NA	15	NA	TGTGCCAGCAGCATATCCTACCTCGTAGGGACTGAAGCTTTCTTT	CASSISYLVGTEAFF
TRBJ2-5	TRBV11-3	NA	13	NA	TGTGCCAGCAGCTTAGAGGAAAGAGAGACCCAGTACTTC	CASSLEERETQYF
TRBJ2-7	TRBV30	NA	13	NA	TGTGCCTGGAGGGGAGGCACCTCCTACGAGCAGTACTTC	CAWRGGTSYEQYF
TRBJ1-5	TRBV5-1	NA	15	NA	TGCGCCAGCAGCTTGGCCCCAGGGGGCAATCAGCCCCAGCATTTT	CASSLAPGGNQPQHF
TRBJ1-5	TRBV19	TRBD1	17	NA	TGTGCCAGTAGCCACCGCGGACAGGGAGGAGGCAATCAGCCCCAGCATTTT	CASSHRGQGGGNQPQHF
TRBJ1-3	TRBV2	NA	13	few	TGTGCCAGCGGAGGGGGAACTGGAAACACCATATATTTT	CASGGGTGNTIYF
TRBJ2-2	TRBV12-5	TRBD1	18	NA	TGTGCTAGTGGTTTGGTACTAGGGACAGGGGTGAACACCGGGGAGCTGTTTTTT	CASGLVLGTGVNTGELFF
TRBJ1-1	TRBV5-4	NA	14	NA	TGTGCCAGCAGCCAAGAGGCGGCCAACACTGAAGCTTTCTTT	CASSQEAANTEAFF
TRBJ2-7	TRBV2	TRBD2	11	NA	TGTGCCAGCGAGCGGGGCCTCGAGCAGTACTTC	CASERGLEQYF
TRBJ1-1	TRBV6-5	TRBD1	14	NA	TGTGCCAGCAGCGCAGGGGGCTCGAGCACTGAAGCTTTCTTT	CASSAGGSSTEAFF
TRBJ1-6	TRBV18	NA	14	NA	TGTGCCAGCTCACCACTTGGGGTCAATTCACCCCTCCACTTT	CASSPLGVNSPLHF
TRBJ1-2	TRBV5-1	TRBD1	15	NA	TGCGCCAGCACGCCAAACCGGGACAGCCCCTATGGCTACACCTTC	CASTPNRDSPYGYTF
TRBJ1-6	TRBV5-1	NA	15	NA	TGCGCCAGCAGCGAAGGGGTGACCTATAATTCACCCCTCCACTTT	CASSEGVTYNSPLHF
TRBJ1-1	TRBV3-1/TRBV3-2	TRBD1	14	NA	TGTGCCAGCAAAAAGGGGGAGGGGGCTGGTGAAGCTTTCTTT	CASKKGEGAGEAFF
TRBJ2-3	TRBV29-1	TRBD2	14	NA	TGCAGCGTTGTACAGCGGGGGACCACAGATACGCAGTATTTT	CSVVQRGTTDTQYF
TRBJ1-6	TRBV9	NA	14	NA	TGTGCCAGCAGCGTACAGGGGAGTAATTCACCCCTCCACTTT	CASSVQGSNSPLHF
TRBJ2-3	TRBV6-4	NA	15	NA	TGTGCCAGCAGTGACTCGGCGGGGGCTCATGATACGCAGTATTTT	CASSDSAGAHDTQYF
TRBJ2-7	TRBV18	TRBD2	16	NA	TGTGCCAGCTCACCGAGTAGCGGGGGACCTACGTACGAGCAGTACTTC	CASSPSSGGPTYEQYF
TRBJ1-1	TRBV5-1	NA	13	NA	TGCGCCAGCAGCGTAGGACAGAACACTGAAGCTTTCTTT	CASSVGQNTEAFF
TRBJ1-6	TRBV5-1	TRBD1	12	NA	TGCGCCAGCCGGGACAGCAATTCACCCCTCCACTTT	CASRDSNSPLHF
TRBJ2-7	TRBV18	TRBD2	15	NA	TGTGCCAGCTCACCGGGACTAGCGGCCTCCTACGAGCAGTACTTC	CASSPGLAASYEQYF
TRBJ1-4	TRBV27	NA	17	NA	TGTGCCAGCAGTTCCACGACAGCCGACACAACTAATGAAAAACTGTTTTTT	CASSSTTADTTNEKLFF
TRBJ1-6	TRBV19	TRBD1	15	NA	TGTGCCAGTAGCGACAGGGGCTCCTATAATTCACCCCTCCACTTT	CASSDRGSYNSPLHF
TRBJ2-3	TRBV5-6	NA	13	NA	TGTGCCAGCAGCTTGTCCAGCACAGATACGCAGTATTTT	CASSLSSTDTQYF
TRBJ1-1	TRBV7-9	NA	13	NA	TGTGCCAGCAGCCCCCGGAACGGTCAGGAAGCTTTCTTT	CASSPRNGQEAFF
TRBJ2-7	TRBV14	TRBD1	14	NA	TGTGCCAGCAGCCTCAGACAGGGTACCCACGAGCAGTACTTC	CASSLRQGTHEQYF
TRBJ1-3	TRBV4-3	TRBD1	15	NA	TGCGCCAGCAGCCAAGACAGGGGGCTATGGAACACCATATATTTT	CASSQDRGLWNTIYF
TRBJ1-2	TRBV2	NA	14	once	TGTGCCAGCAGAAGTGATTTACGAAACTATGGCTACACCTTC	CASRSDLRNYGYTF
TRBJ2-3	TRBV29-1	NA	14	NA	TGCAGCGTTGTTTCCAGACTAATCACAGATACGCAGTATTTT	CSVVSRLITDTQYF
TRBJ1-1	TRBV30	NA	12	few	TGTGCCTGGAGTTATGGACAGCTGCAAGCTTTCTTT	CAWSYGQLQAFF
TRBJ1-2	TRBV11-2	NA	14	NA	TGTGCCAGCAGCTTAGTGGGGCAGCCTCATGGCTACACCTTC	CASSLVGQPHGYTF
TRBJ1-4	TRBV10-1	NA	13	NA	TGCGCCAGCAGTGAGCCAGGGAAGGAAAAACTGTTTTTT	CASSEPGKEKLFF
TRBJ1-1	TRBV9	NA	13	NA	TGTGCCAGCAGCGCTGAACCTTCGACGCAGGCTTTCTTT	CASSAEPSTQAFF
TRBJ1-1	TRBV2	TRBD1	12	NA	TGTGCCAGCAGGGGACAGGCGTCCAAAGCTTTCTTT	CASRGQASKAFF
TRBJ1-3	TRBV6-1	NA	18	NA	TGTGCCAGCAGTGAAAGTGCCGCAATGGTCGGCTCTGGAAACACCATATATTTT	CASSESAAMVGSGNTIYF
TRBJ2-1	TRBV5-1	NA	14	NA	TGCGCCAGCAGCTCCCTGGAGGGGGACAATGAGCAGTTCTTC	CASSSLEGDNEQFF
TRBJ1-1	TRBV6-5	NA	13	few	TGTGCCAGCAGTTACGTCAGGGAGAGGGAAGCTTTCTTT	CASSYVREREAFF
TRBJ1-6	TRBV9	NA	14	NA	TGTGCCAGCAGCGCCCGGGACCCAGATTCACCCCTCCACTTT	CASSARDPDSPLHF
TRBJ1-2	TRBV2	NA	14	once	TGTGCCAGCAGTGAAGCGCTGAGCCCCGGGGACTACACCTTC	CASSEALSPGDYTF
TRBJ1-6	TRBV7-2	NA	15	NA	TGTGCCAGCAGCTTAGATGGCGCTAGCAATTCACCCCTCCACTTT	CASSLDGASNSPLHF
TRBJ1-1	TRBV10-3	NA	14	NA	TGTGCCATCAGTTACCAGGGTATGATATCTGAAGCTTTCTTT	CAISYQGMISEAFF
TRBJ2-5	TRBV11-2	NA	13	NA	TGTGCCAGCCTCAGGGGACTCCAAGAGACCCAGTACTTC	CASLRGLQETQYF
TRBJ1-2	TRBV5-5	NA	16	NA	TGTGCCAGCAGCTTGGGGCAAGAACAAATCGAGGATGGCTACACCTTC	CASSLGQEQIEDGYTF
TRBJ1-5	TRBV19	TRBD1	14	NA	TGTGCCAGTAGGAGGACAGGGAGCAATCAGCCCCAGCATTTT	CASRRTGSNQPQHF
TRBJ1-5	TRBV18	NA	15	NA	TGTGCCAGCTCACCAAGTGCAGCAGCCAATCAGCCCCAGCATTTT	CASSPSAAANQPQHF
TRBJ2-7	TRBV6-5	NA	14	once	TGTGCCAGCAGTTCCCGGACAGATACCTACGAGCAGTACTTC	CASSSRTDTYEQYF
TRBJ1-4	TRBV27	TRBD1	18	NA	TGTGCCAGCAGTCCGGGACAGGGGGCGAGTTGGGGAAATGAAAAACTGTTTTTT	CASSPGQGASWGNEKLFF